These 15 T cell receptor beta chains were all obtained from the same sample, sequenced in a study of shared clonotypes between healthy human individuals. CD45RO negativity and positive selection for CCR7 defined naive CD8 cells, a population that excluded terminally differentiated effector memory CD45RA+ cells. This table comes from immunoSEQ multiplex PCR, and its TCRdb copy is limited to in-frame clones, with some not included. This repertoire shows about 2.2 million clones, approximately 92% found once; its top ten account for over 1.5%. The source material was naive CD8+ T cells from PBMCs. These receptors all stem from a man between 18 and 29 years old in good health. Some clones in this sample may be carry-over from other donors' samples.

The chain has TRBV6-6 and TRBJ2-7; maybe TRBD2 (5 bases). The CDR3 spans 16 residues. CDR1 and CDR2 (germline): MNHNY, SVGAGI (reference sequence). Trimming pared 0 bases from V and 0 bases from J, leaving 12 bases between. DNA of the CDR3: TGTGCCAGCAGTTACTCCGGACTTCCGAGCTCCTACGAGCAGTACTTC. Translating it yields CASSYSGLPSSYEQYF.

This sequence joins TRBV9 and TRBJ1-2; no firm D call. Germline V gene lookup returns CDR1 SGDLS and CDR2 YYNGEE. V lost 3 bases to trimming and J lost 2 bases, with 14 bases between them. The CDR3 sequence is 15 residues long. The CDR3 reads CASSGSMWGNYGYTF. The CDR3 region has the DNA TGTGCCAGCAGCGGATCGATGTGGGGAAACTATGGCTACACCTTC.

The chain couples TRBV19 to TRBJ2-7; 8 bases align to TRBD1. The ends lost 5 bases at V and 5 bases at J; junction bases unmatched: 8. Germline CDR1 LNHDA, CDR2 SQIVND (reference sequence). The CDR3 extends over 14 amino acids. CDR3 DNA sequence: TGTGCCAGTAGTCCGACAGGGGTTGTGAACGAGCAGTACTTC. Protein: CASSPTGVVNEQYF.

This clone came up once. The CDR3 protein is CASSPQGEGMVEGYTF. The CDR3 region has the DNA TGTGCCAGCAGCCCCCAAGGGGAGGGGATGGTTGAGGGCTACACCTTC. The chain couples TRBV6-6 to TRBJ1-2; the D gene is possibly TRBD1 (5 bases). V was cut by 6 bases and J by 8 bases, with 25 bases left in between. The CDR3 has 16 amino acids. Germline V gives CDR1 MNHNY, CDR2 SVGAGI (reference sequence).

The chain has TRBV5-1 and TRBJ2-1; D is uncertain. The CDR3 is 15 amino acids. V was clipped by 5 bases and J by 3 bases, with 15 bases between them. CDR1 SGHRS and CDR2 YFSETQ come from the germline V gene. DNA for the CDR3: TGCGCCAGCAGACTGGCCCTGACTGACTACAATGAGCAGTTCTTC. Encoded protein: CASRLALTDYNEQFF.

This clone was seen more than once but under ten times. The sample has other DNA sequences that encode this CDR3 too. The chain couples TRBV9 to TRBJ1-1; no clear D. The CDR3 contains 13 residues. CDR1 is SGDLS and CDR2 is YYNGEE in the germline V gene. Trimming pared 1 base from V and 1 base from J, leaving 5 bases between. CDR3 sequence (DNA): TGTGCCAGCAGCGTATCGGCGAACACTGAAGCTTTCTTT. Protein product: CASSVSANTEAFF.

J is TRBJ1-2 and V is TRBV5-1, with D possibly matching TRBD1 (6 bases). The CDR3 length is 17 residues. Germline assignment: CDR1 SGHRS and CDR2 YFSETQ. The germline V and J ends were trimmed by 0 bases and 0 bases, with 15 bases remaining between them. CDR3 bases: TGCGCCAGCAGCTTGGGAGGTTGGACAGAAGCTAACTATGGCTACACCTTC. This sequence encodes CASSLGGWTEANYGYTF.

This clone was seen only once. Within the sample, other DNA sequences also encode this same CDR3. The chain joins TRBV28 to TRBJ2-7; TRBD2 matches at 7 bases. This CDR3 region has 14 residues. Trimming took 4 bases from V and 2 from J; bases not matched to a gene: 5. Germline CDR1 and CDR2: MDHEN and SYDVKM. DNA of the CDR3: TGTGCCAGCAGTTCCCCCGGGGGGACCTACGAGCAGTACTTC. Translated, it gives CASSSPGGTYEQYF.

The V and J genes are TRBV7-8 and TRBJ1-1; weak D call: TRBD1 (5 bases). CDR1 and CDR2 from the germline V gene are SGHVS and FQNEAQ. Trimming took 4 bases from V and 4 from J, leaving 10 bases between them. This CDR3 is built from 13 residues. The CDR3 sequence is CASSWGGGTEAFF. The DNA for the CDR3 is TGTGCCAGCAGCTGGGGTGGGGGCACTGAAGCTTTCTTT.

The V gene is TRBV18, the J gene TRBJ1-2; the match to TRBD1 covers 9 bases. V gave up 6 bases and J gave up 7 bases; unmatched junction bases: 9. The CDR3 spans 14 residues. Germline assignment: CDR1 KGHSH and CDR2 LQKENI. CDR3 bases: TGTGCCAGCTCTCCCCGGGACAGGGAGCTTGGCTACACCTTC. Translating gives CASSPRDRELGYTF.

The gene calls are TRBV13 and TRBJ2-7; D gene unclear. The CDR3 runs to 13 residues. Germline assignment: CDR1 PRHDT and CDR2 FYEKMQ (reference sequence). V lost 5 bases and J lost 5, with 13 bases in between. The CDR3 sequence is CASSPLSRNEQYF. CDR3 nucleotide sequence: TGTGCCAGCAGCCCCTTATCGCGCAACGAGCAGTACTTC.

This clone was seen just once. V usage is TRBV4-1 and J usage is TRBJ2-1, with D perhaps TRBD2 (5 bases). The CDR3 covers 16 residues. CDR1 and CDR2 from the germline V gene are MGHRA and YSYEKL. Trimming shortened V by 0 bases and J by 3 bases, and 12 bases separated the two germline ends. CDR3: CASSQERADYYNEQFF. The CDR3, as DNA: TGCGCCAGCAGCCAAGAAAGAGCAGACTACTACAATGAGCAGTTCTTC.

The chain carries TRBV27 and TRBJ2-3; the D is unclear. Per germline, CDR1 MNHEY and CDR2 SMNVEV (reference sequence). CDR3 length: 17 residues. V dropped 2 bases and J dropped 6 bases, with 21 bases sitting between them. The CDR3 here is CASSLIVWKGLPDTQYF. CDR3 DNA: TGTGCCAGCAGTTTAATTGTATGGAAAGGCCTCCCCGATACGCAGTATTTT.

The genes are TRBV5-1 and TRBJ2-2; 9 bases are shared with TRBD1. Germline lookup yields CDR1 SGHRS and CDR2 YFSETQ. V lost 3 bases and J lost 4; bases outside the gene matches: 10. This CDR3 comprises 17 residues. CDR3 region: CASSWFLQGAGTGELFF. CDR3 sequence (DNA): TGCGCCAGCAGCTGGTTTTTACAGGGGGCGGGCACCGGGGAGCTGTTTTTT.

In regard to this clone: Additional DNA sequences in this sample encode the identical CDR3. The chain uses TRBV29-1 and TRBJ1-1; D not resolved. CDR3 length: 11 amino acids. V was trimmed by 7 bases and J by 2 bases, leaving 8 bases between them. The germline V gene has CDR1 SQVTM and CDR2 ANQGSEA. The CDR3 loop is CSAGVNTEAFF. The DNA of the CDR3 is TGCAGCGCTGGGGTAAACACTGAAGCTTTCTTT.